This entry is about one T cell receptor beta chain. With 0 bases removed from V and 6 bases from J, the gap between germline ends came to 6 bases. CDR1 and CDR2 (germline): LGHNA, YNFKEQ. The CDR3 extends over 14 amino acids. These data belong to a study of blood T cell repertoires in COVID-19. Study background: The study drew acute and convalescent COVID-19 samples from the United States, Italy and Spain. Nucleic acid was either cDNA or gDNA, and it came from T cells, B-cell-depleted T cells, or PBMCs.

As handled by the study authors: Cell counts per sample came from amplifying reference gene primers. TCRdb keeps only in-frame clones here, not all; method: immunoSEQ multiplex PCR. That table supplies the V and J calls and clone size; D and trimming were determined from the DNA. This table holds fewer than 25,000 clones, roughly 90% found once. What was sequenced was peripheral blood. This clonotype was sampled from a human donor with acute or convalescent COVID-19. The donor label of this sample is uncertain. The gene calls are TRBV4-2 and TRBJ1-6; perhaps TRBD1 as D (6 bases). The chain's CDR3 is CASSQEGGNSPLHF. CDR3 nucleotide sequence: TGTGCCAGCAGCCAAGAAGGGGGTAATTCACCCCTCCACTTT.